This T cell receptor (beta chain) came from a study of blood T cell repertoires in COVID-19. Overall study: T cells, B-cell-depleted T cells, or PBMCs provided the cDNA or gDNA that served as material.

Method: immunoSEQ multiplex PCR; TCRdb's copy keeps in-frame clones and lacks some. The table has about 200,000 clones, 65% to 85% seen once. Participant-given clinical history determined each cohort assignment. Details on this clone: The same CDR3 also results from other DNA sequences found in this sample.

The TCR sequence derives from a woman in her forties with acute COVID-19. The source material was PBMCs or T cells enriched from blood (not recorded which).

The CDR3 loop is CSVGLGQSGNTIYF. The CDR3 DNA reads as TGCAGCGTTGGACTGGGACAGTCTGGAAACACCATATATTTT. This chain links TRBV29-1 with TRBJ1-3, with 7 bases lining up with TRBD1. Germline CDR1 SQVTM, CDR2 ANQGSEA. This CDR3 region has 14 residues. Trimming removed 4 bases from V and 1 base from J; junction bases left unmatched: 4.